A single count supports the clone carrying this T cell receptor (beta chain). The data are from a study of cytomegalovirus exposure and HLA in healthy donors. Overall study context: Out of around 360 genotyped donors, about 80% belonged to the Caucasian-associated ancestry cluster.

Germline CDR1 is KGHSH and CDR2 is LQKENI. This CDR3 has 14 amino acids. Germline trimming cut 4 bases from V and 5 bases from J; bases unmatched to any gene: 6. Primers included in the PCR were 60 Vbeta and 13 Jbeta primers. The assay was immunoSEQ multiplex PCR, and TCRdb's table has in-frame clones only and misses some. The sample lists some 20,000 clones, around 75% occurring once. The V gene is TRBV18, the J gene TRBJ2-7, with 9 bases fitting TRBD1. This clonotype was sampled from a young man in good health and CMV-seronegative. The material sequenced was PBMCs. The CDR3, as DNA: TGTGCCAGCTCACTCCCCGGGACAGGGAACGAGCAGTACTTC. This translates into CASSLPGTGNEQYF.